A selection of T cell receptor beta chains follows, all from one sample in a study of tumor-infiltrating lymphocytes in primary liver carcinoma. TCRdb re-analysed the multiplex PCR reads in MiXCR, keeping a single row per CDR3 protein. The sample has some 94,000 distinct CDR3 sequences, 69% seen once. The sample comprised liver tumor tissue from sampling region 5. These receptors all stem from a woman in her sixties or seventies with primary liver carcinoma and hepatitis B virus infection. Each CDR3 is given with its conserved first and last residue. A D gene is named only where the DNA matches it firmly. Size is stated for part of the rows, as once, few or many counts, or as a class when the clone is expanded.

clone size: -
D gene: -
J gene: TRBJ2-5
V gene: TRBV6-1
CDR3 protein: CASSESGGTQYF
CDR3 DNA: TGTGCCAGCAGCGAGTCTGGGGGGACCCAATACTTC

clone size: -
D gene: -
J gene: TRBJ1-5
V gene: TRBV19
CDR3 protein: CASREDPSTDTQHF
CDR3 DNA: TGTGCCAGTAGGGAGGACCCAAGCACAGATACGCAGCATTTT

clone size: -
D gene: -
J gene: TRBJ2-3
V gene: TRBV28
CDR3 protein: CASSLFPDTQYF
CDR3 DNA: TGTGCCAGCAGTTTATTCCCGGATACGCAGTATTTT

clone size: -
D gene: -
J gene: TRBJ2-7
V gene: TRBV11-3
CDR3 protein: CASSLEHLGINEQYF
CDR3 DNA: TGTGCCAGCAGCCTGGAACACCTAGGGATCAACGAGCAGTACTTC

clone size: few
D gene: -
J gene: TRBJ1-2
V gene: TRBV5-1
CDR3 protein: CASSSGVDYGHTF
CDR3 DNA: TGCGCCAGCAGCTCGGGGGTGGACTATGGGCACACCTTC

clone size: -
D gene: TRBD2
J gene: TRBJ2-7
V gene: TRBV29-1
CDR3 protein: CSVEAPETSGRDAGVQYF
CDR3 DNA: TGCAGCGTTGAAGCCCCCGAGACTAGCGGGAGGGATGCAGGCGTGCAGTACTTC

clone size: -
D gene: TRBD2
J gene: TRBJ2-3
V gene: TRBV6-4
CDR3 protein: CASSEGLAGADTQYF
CDR3 DNA: TGTGCCAGCAGTGAGGGACTAGCGGGAGCAGATACGCAGTATTTT

clone size: -
D gene: TRBD1
J gene: TRBJ1-5
V gene: TRBV7-2
CDR3 protein: CASSPRDRVNQPQHF
CDR3 DNA: TGTGCCAGCAGCCCCCGGGACAGGGTGAATCAGCCCCAGCATTTT

clone size: -
D gene: -
J gene: TRBJ1-2
V gene: TRBV12-3/TRBV12-4
CDR3 protein: CASSRTGISGYTF
CDR3 DNA: TGTGCCAGCAGTCGCACGGGGATTAGTGGCTACACCTTC

clone size: -
D gene: -
J gene: TRBJ2-1
V gene: TRBV11-3
CDR3 protein: CASSRGLPGDEQFF
CDR3 DNA: TGTGCCAGCAGCCGTGGGCTGCCGGGGGATGAGCAGTTCTTC

clone size: -
D gene: -
J gene: TRBJ2-1
V gene: TRBV5-1
CDR3 protein: CASRMVTSGSYEQFF
CDR3 DNA: TGCGCCAGCCGTATGGTCACTAGTGGGAGCTATGAGCAGTTCTTC

clone size: many
D gene: -
J gene: TRBJ2-3
V gene: TRBV28
CDR3 protein: CASSLEATADTQYF
CDR3 DNA: TGTGCCAGCAGTTTAGAAGCGACGGCAGATACGCAGTATTTT

clone size: -
D gene: TRBD2
J gene: TRBJ2-5
V gene: TRBV12-3/TRBV12-4
CDR3 protein: CASTHSGRGWETQCF
CDR3 DNA: TGTGCCAGCACCCATAGCGGGAGAGGGTGGGAGACCCAGTGCTTC

clone size: once
D gene: -
J gene: TRBJ2-6
V gene: TRBV6-5
CDR3 protein: CASSYSSIGISGANVLIF
CDR3 DNA: TGTGCCAGCAGTTACTCGAGTATAGGGATCTCTGGGGCCAACGTACTGATTTTC

clone size: -
D gene: TRBD2
J gene: TRBJ2-5
V gene: TRBV6-1
CDR3 protein: CASSGPRLAGGKAQYF
CDR3 DNA: TGTGCCAGCAGTGGCCCAAGACTAGCAGGAGGGAAGGCCCAGTACTTC

clone size: -
D gene: -
J gene: TRBJ2-3
V gene: TRBV7-9
CDR3 protein: CASSPSRISDTQYF
CDR3 DNA: TGTGCCAGCAGCCCTAGCAGGATCTCAGATACGCAGTATTTT

clone size: -
D gene: TRBD1
J gene: TRBJ1-2
V gene: TRBV5-1
CDR3 protein: CASRSTGVYGYTF
CDR3 DNA: TGCGCCAGTAGGTCAACAGGGGTCTATGGCTACACCTTC

clone size: once
D gene: -
J gene: TRBJ2-1
V gene: TRBV11-3
CDR3 protein: CASSSGRAGEFF
CDR3 DNA: TGTGCCAGCAGCTCCGGTCGGGCAGGCGAGTTCTTC

clone size: few
D gene: -
J gene: TRBJ1-2
V gene: TRBV5-1
CDR3 protein: CASSLGSPYGYTF
CDR3 DNA: TGCGCCAGCAGCTTGGGGTCTCCTTATGGCTACACCTTC

clone size: many
D gene: -
J gene: TRBJ2-5
V gene: TRBV6-5
CDR3 protein: CASREGRGGYETQYF
CDR3 DNA: TGTGCCAGCAGGGAAGGGCGAGGAGGGTACGAGACCCAGTACTTC

clone size: -
D gene: TRBD1
J gene: TRBJ2-3
V gene: TRBV11-2
CDR3 protein: CTSSSARLQGADTQYF
CDR3 DNA: TGTACCAGCAGCTCAGCCCGGCTACAGGGGGCAGATACGCAGTATTTT

clone size: -
D gene: TRBD1
J gene: TRBJ2-3
V gene: TRBV6-1
CDR3 protein: CASSDLHATGGVQDTSYF
CDR3 DNA: TGTGCCAGCAGCGACCTCCATGCGACAGGGGGGGTTCAAGATACGTCGTATTTT

clone size: few
D gene: TRBD1
J gene: TRBJ2-7
V gene: TRBV19
CDR3 protein: CASSIRWDRPRNEQYF
CDR3 DNA: TGTGCCAGTAGTATCCGCTGGGACAGGCCAAGGAACGAGCAGTACTTC

clone size: -
D gene: -
J gene: TRBJ2-3
V gene: TRBV11-2
CDR3 protein: CPSSVDVRLDTQYF
CDR3 DNA: TGTCCCAGCAGCGTAGACGTACGGTTGGATACGCAGTATTTT

clone size: -
D gene: -
J gene: TRBJ2-7
V gene: TRBV2
CDR3 protein: CASSPRRLEQYF
CDR3 DNA: TGTGCCAGCAGCCCCCGACGGCTCGAGCAGTACTTC

clone size: -
D gene: -
J gene: TRBJ2-1
V gene: TRBV11-1
CDR3 protein: CVSSLGGTTYVEQFF
CDR3 DNA: TGTGTCAGCAGCTTAGGGGGGACGACCTACGTTGAGCAGTTCTTC

clone size: few
D gene: -
J gene: TRBJ1-1
V gene: TRBV11-2
CDR3 protein: CTSNLLGNTEAFF
CDR3 DNA: TGTACCAGCAACTTACTTGGGAACACTGAAGCTTTCTTT

clone size: -
D gene: -
J gene: TRBJ2-5
V gene: TRBV6-1
CDR3 protein: CANNIQETQYF
CDR3 DNA: TGTGCCAACAATATCCAAGAGACCCAGTACTTC

clone size: many
D gene: TRBD1
J gene: TRBJ2-2
V gene: TRBV7-9
CDR3 protein: CASSAGGGTGELFF
CDR3 DNA: TGTGCCAGCAGCGCAGGGGGCGGCACCGGGGAGCTGTTTTTT

clone size: -
D gene: -
J gene: TRBJ2-1
V gene: TRBV4-1
CDR3 protein: CASSQGPAGYLKQFF
CDR3 DNA: TGCGCCAGCAGCCAAGGTCCAGCAGGGTACCTTAAGCAGTTCTTC

clone size: -
D gene: TRBD1
J gene: TRBJ2-7
V gene: TRBV11-2
CDR3 protein: CASSEGQGLTRLYNEQYF
CDR3 DNA: TGTGCCAGCAGCGAGGGACAGGGGTTGACTAGACTTTATAACGAGCAGTACTTC